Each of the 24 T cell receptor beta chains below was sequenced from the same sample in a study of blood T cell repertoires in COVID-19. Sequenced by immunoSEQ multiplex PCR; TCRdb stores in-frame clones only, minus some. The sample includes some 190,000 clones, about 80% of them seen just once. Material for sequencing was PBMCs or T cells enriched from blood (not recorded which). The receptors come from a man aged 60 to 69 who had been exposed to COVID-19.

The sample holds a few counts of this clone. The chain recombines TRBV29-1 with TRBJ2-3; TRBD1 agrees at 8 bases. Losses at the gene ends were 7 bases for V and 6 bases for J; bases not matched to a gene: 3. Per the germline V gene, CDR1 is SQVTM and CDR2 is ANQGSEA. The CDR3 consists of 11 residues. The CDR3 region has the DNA TGCAGCGGGACAGGGTCGGATACGCAGTATTTT. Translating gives CSGTGSDTQYF.

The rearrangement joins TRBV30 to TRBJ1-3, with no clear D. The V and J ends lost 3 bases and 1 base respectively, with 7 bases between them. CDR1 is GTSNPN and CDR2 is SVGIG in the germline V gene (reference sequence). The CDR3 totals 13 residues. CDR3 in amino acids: CAWRRDSGNTIYF. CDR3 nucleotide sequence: TGTGCCTGGAGGAGGGATTCTGGAAACACCATATATTTT.

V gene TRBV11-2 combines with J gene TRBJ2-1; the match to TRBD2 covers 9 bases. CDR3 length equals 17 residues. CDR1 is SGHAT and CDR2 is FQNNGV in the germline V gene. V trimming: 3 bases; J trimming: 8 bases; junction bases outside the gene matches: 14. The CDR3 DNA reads TGTGCCAGCAGCTTGGGCCCCCTGGCGGGAGGGGGCGATGAGCAGTTCTTC. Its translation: CASSLGPLAGGGDEQFF.

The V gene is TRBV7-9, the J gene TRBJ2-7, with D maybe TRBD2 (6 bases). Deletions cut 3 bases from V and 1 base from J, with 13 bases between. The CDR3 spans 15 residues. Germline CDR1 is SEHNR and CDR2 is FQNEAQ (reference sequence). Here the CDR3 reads CASSLGRGKSYEQYF. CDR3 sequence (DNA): TGTGCCAGCAGCTTGGGACGGGGGAAATCCTACGAGCAGTACTTC.

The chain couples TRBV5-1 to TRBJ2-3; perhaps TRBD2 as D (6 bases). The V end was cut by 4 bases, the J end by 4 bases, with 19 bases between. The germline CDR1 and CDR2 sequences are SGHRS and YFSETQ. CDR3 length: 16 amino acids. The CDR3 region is CASSPDGGARADTQYF. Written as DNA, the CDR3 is TGCGCCAGCAGCCCCGACGGGGGAGCCCGGGCAGATACGCAGTATTTT.

The CDR3 bases are TGTGCCACCAACTTGCCGGGACTAGCGGGGGGGGGATCCTACAATGAGCAGTTCTTC. Its protein product is CATNLPGLAGGGSYNEQFF. J is TRBJ2-1 and V is TRBV28; the match to TRBD2 covers 16 bases. Trimming took 10 bases from V and 1 from J; bases not matched to a gene: 13. Germline V lookup: CDR1 MDHEN, CDR2 SYDVKM. The CDR3 length is 19 residues.

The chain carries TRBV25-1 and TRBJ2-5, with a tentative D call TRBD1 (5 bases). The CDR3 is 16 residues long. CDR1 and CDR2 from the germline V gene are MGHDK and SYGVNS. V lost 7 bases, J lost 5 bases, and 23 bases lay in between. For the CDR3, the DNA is TGTGCCAGCACCGATGGTCTGGGTTGGGGCGTGGAGACCCAGTACTTC. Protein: CASTDGLGWGVETQYF.

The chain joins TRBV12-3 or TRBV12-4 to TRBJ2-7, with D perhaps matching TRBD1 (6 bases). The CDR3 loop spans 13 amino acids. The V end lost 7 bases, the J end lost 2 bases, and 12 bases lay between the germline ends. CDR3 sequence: CASTNRDTYEQYF. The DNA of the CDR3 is TGTGCCAGCACCAACCGGGACACCTACGAGCAGTACTTC.

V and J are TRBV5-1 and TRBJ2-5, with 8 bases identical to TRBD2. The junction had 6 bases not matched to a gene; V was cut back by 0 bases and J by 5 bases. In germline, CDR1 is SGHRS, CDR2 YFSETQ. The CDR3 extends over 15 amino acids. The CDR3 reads CASSLASGSVETQYF. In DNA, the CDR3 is TGCGCCAGCAGCTTGGCCAGCGGGAGTGTGGAGACCCAGTACTTC.

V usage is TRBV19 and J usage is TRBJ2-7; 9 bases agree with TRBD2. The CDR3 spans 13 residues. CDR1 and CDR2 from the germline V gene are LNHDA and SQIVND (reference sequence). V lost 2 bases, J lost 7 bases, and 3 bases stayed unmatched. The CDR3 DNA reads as TGTGCCAGTAGTATACGGCTAGCGGGAGAGCAGTACTTC. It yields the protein CASSIRLAGEQYF.

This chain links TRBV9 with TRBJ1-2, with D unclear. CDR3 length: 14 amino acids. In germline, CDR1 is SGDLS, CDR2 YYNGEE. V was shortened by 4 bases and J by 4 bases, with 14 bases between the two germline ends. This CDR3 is CASSPNDGTYGYTF. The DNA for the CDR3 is TGTGCCAGCAGCCCCAACGATGGCACCTATGGCTACACCTTC.

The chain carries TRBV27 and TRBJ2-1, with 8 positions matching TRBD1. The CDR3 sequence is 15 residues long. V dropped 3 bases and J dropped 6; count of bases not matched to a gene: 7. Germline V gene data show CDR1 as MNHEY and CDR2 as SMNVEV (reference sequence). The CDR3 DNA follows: TGTGCCAGCAGTTTCACAGGGGGATTAGGCAATGAGCAGTTCTTC. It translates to CASSFTGGLGNEQFF.

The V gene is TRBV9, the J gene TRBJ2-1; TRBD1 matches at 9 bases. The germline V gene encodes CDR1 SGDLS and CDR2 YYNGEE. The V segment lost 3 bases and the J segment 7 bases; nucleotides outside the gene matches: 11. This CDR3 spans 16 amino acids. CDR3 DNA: TGTGCCAGCAGCGCCGGTACCGGGACAGGGTTGAATGAGCAGTTCTTC. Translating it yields CASSAGTGTGLNEQFF.

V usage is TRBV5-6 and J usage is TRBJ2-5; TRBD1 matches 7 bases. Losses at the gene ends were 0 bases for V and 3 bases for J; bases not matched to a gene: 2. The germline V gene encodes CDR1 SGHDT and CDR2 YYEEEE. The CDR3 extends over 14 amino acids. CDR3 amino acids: CASSLVGTEETQYF. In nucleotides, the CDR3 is TGTGCCAGCAGCTTGGTCGGGACAGAAGAGACCCAGTACTTC.

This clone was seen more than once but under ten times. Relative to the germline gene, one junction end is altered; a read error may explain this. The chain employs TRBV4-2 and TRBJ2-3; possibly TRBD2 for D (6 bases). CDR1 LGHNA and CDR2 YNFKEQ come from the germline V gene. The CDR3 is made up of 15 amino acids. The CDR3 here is CASRQGGTSTDTQYF. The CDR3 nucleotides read TGTGCCAGCAGACAAGGCGGGACTAGCACAGATACGCAGTATTTT.

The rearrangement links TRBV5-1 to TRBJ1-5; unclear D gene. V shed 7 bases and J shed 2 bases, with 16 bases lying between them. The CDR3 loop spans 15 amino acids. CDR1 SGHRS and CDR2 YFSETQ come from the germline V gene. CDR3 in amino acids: CASCPGEGGNQPQHF. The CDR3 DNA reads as TGCGCCAGCTGCCCCGGGGAGGGTGGCAATCAGCCCCAGCATTTT.

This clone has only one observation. The CDR3 region has the DNA TGTGCCCCCACTCCGTCCGGAGAAGCTTATGGCTACACCTTC. Amino acids: CAPTPSGEAYGYTF. This sequence joins TRBV2 and TRBJ1-2; D not certain. This CDR3 has 14 residues. Germline V gives CDR1 SNHLY, CDR2 FYNNEI. Trimming removed 11 bases from V and 5 bases from J, with 21 bases in between.

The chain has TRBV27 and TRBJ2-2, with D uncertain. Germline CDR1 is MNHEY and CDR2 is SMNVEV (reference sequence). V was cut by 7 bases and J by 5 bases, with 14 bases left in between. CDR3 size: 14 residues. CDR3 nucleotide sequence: TGTGCCAGCACCCTGTTGCCACAAACCGGGGAGCTGTTTTTT. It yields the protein CASTLLPQTGELFF.

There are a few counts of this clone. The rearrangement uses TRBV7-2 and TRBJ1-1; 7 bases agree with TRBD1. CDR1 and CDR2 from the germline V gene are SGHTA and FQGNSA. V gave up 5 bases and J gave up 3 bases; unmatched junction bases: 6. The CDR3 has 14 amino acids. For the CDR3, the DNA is TGTGCCAGCAGCCAAGACAGGGTGTACACTGAAGCTTTCTTT. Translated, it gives CASSQDRVYTEAFF.

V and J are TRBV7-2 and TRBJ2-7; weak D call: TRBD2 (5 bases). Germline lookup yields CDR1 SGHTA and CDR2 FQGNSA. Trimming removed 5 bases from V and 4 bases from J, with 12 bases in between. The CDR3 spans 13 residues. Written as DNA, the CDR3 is TGTGCCAGCAGCGTGGGGTGGGAGTACGAGCAGTACTTC. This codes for CASSVGWEYEQYF.

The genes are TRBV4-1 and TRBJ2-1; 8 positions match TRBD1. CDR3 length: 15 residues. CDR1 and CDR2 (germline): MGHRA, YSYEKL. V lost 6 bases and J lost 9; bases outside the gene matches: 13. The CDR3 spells CASSPGGQGASEQFF. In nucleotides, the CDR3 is TGCGCCAGCAGTCCGGGTGGGCAGGGGGCTAGTGAGCAGTTCTTC.

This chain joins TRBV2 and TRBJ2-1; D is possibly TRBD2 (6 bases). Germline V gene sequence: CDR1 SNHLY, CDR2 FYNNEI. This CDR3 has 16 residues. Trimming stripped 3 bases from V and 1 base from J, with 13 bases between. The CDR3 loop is CASSEGGGKSYNEQFF. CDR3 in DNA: TGTGCCAGCAGTGAGGGTGGGGGGAAGTCCTACAATGAGCAGTTCTTC.

The chain's CDR3 is CASSLDREGAYEQYF. The CDR3 bases are TGTGCCAGCAGTCTGGACAGGGAGGGGGCCTACGAGCAGTACTTC. The chain joins TRBV28 to TRBJ2-7, with a weak D call TRBD1 (8 bases). Deletions cut 5 bases from V and 2 bases from J, with 16 bases between. CDR1 is MDHEN and CDR2 is SYDVKM in the germline V gene. This CDR3 contains 15 residues.

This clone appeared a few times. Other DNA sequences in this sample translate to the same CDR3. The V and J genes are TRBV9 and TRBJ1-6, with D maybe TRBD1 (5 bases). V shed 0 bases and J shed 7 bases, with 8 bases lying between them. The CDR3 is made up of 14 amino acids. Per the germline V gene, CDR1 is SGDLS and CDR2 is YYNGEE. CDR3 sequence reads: CASSVGGGNSPLHF. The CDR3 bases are TGTGCCAGCAGCGTAGGGGGGGGGAATTCACCCCTCCACTTT.